This TCR beta chain was documented in a study of graft-versus-host responses after intestinal transplantation. Per germline, CDR1 SGHRS and CDR2 YFSETQ. The CDR3 is made up of 15 amino acids. The trim removed 6 bases at V and 4 bases at J, leaving 9 bases unmatched. The table came from immunoSEQ multiplex PCR; TCRdb's copy has only in-frame clones and leaves some out. Among tens of thousands of clones, roughly 90% were seen once, and the ten largest hold 0.62%. In regard to this clone: Its antigen is still unknown.

The sequencing here drew on unstimulated CD4+ T cells sorted from spleen or lymph node cells, taken before transplant. This receptor was identified in a human donor who was the organ donor for an intestinal transplant. The chain carries TRBV5-1 and TRBJ1-1; 10 bases agree with TRBD1. CDR3 loop: CASIPPGTGVTEAFF. The CDR3 DNA follows: TGCGCCAGCATTCCCCCCGGGACAGGGGTCACTGAAGCTTTCTTT. The full variable domain, completed using reference TRBV5-1 and TRBJ1-1, is KAGVTQTPRYLIKTRGQQVTLSCSPISGHRSVSWYQQTPGQGLQFLFEYFSETQRNKGNFPGRFSGRQFSNSRSEMNVSTLELGDSALYLCASIPPGTGVTEAFFGQGTRLTVV.